Included here is one TCR beta chain sequence, with context. Its antigen is unknown. This specimen belongs to a study of brain T cells in children with intractable seizures. Clones were read by immunoSEQ multiplex PCR, and TCRdb kept only the in-frame ones, dropping some. The sample holds 5,000 or so clones; 92% are singletons and the top ten take under 2%. Germline V gives CDR1 MNHNS, CDR2 SASEGT. CDR3 length: 13 amino acids. V was cut by 3 bases and J by 13 bases, with 18 bases left in between. Sequencing was limited to surgery cases with top T cell transcript signatures in brain tissue. Whole-study results and caveats: Patients' HCMV serostatus was unknown; virus specificity rests on CDR3 similarity alone.

Material: resected brain tissue, obtained at surgery. This receptor was obtained from a boy less than two years old with focal cortical dysplasia and intractable seizures. The chain is built from TRBV6-1 and TRBJ1-1; D is uncertain. The CDR3 coding sequence is TGTGCCAGCAGTGATTTGACACTCTCGAAGGTTTTCTTT. Its translation is CASSDLTLSKVFF.